The 8 T cell receptor beta chains below were found in one sample sequenced in a study of blood T cell repertoires in COVID-19. The method was immunoSEQ multiplex PCR; TCRdb's version includes in-frame clones alone and lacks a portion of them. The sample includes about 69,000 clones, 79% of them seen just once. The sequencing input was peripheral blood. These receptors originate from a human donor in a cohort sampled during active COVID-19.

This chain uses TRBV5-1 with TRBJ2-2; no firm D call. This CDR3 is 14 amino acids long. Deletions cut 0 bases from V and 3 bases from J, with 6 bases between. CDR1 is SGHRS and CDR2 is YFSETQ in the germline V gene. In nucleotides, the CDR3 is TGCGCCAGCAGCTTGGAAGCCTACACCGGGGAGCTGTTTTTT. It translates to CASSLEAYTGELFF.

The rearrangement links TRBV28 to TRBJ2-3, with TRBD2 identical over 9 bases. J lost 11 bases, V lost 6 bases, and 12 bases had no gene match. The CDR3 totals 14 residues. Germline V gene lookup returns CDR1 MDHEN and CDR2 SYDVKM. The CDR3: CASRTGLAQSRQYF. The CDR3, as DNA: TGTGCCAGCAGGACGGGACTAGCTCAATCCAGGCAGTATTTT.

This clone has a handful of counts. CDR3 sequence: CASSFSQGNTGELFF. In DNA, the CDR3 is TGCGCCAGCAGCTTTAGCCAGGGCAACACCGGGGAGCTGTTTTTT. The chain recombines TRBV5-1 with TRBJ2-2; tentative D call: TRBD1 (5 bases). V was pared by 2 bases and J by 2 bases, with 10 bases between. This CDR3 is built from 15 residues. Per germline, CDR1 SGHRS and CDR2 YFSETQ.

This clone was found once. This chain links TRBV28 with TRBJ1-2, with 10 bases aligning to TRBD1. CDR3 size: 18 residues. Germline V CDR1 and CDR2: MDHEN, SYDVKM. V lost 3 bases and J lost 3; bases outside the gene matches: 13. CDR3 in amino acids: CASSFRGLGTGVHYGYTF. The CDR3 DNA follows: TGTGCCAGCAGTTTTCGAGGGTTGGGGACAGGGGTACACTATGGCTACACCTTC.

The chain carries TRBV27 and TRBJ2-2, with D possibly being TRBD2 (6 bases). Per germline, CDR1 MNHEY and CDR2 SMNVEV (reference sequence). This CDR3 contains 14 residues. Deletions cut 6 bases from V and 2 bases from J, with 10 bases between. The CDR3 loop is CASRLGLNTGELFF. The DNA of the CDR3 is TGTGCCAGCAGGCTGGGACTCAACACCGGGGAGCTGTTTTTT.

The chain recombines TRBV14 with TRBJ1-4; tentative D call: TRBD1 (5 bases). Per the germline V gene, CDR1 is SGHDN and CDR2 is FVKESK. The germline V and J ends were trimmed by 0 bases and 4 bases, with 12 bases remaining between them. The CDR3 is made up of 16 amino acids. The CDR3 region is CASSQEAGRVNEKLFF. The CDR3 DNA reads TGTGCCAGCAGCCAAGAGGCGGGACGGGTTAATGAAAAACTGTTTTTT.

The table lists this clone with a count of one. The chain uses TRBV19 and TRBJ1-4; TRBD1 might be the D (5 bases). From germline, CDR1 is LNHDA and CDR2 SQIVND (reference sequence). The CDR3 has 15 amino acids. The germline V and J ends were trimmed by 2 bases and 0 bases, with 7 bases remaining between them. Here the CDR3 reads CASSIQGATNEKLFF. The CDR3 bases are TGTGCCAGTAGTATACAGGGTGCAACTAATGAAAAACTGTTTTTT.

The chain's CDR3 is CARRLETQYF. The CDR3, as DNA: TGTGCCAGACGGTTGGAGACCCAGTACTTC. The chain carries TRBV7-9 and TRBJ2-5; D remains unclear. This CDR3 spans 10 amino acids. V lost 9 bases to trimming and J lost 5 bases, with 7 bases between them. Germline CDR1 is SEHNR and CDR2 is FQNEAQ (reference sequence).